The 6 T cell receptor beta chains given below trace back to one sample, sequenced in a study of blood T cell repertoires in COVID-19. The data were produced by immunoSEQ multiplex PCR, yet TCRdb's version contains in-frame clones alone and is incomplete. The sample consists of 310,000 or so clones, roughly 92% of them appearing once. What was sequenced was peripheral blood. These receptor sequences come from a woman in her twenties or thirties with COVID-19, enrolled during active disease.

This rearrangement joins TRBV30 to TRBJ2-1, with 10 bases that match TRBD1. CDR1 GTSNPN and CDR2 SVGIG come from the germline V gene (reference sequence). The CDR3 extends over 13 amino acids. Losses at the gene ends were 1 base for V and 6 bases for J; bases not matched to a gene: 0. The CDR3 sequence: CAWSGTGGNEQFF. The CDR3 DNA follows: TGTGCCTGGAGTGGGACAGGGGGCAATGAGCAGTTCTTC.

The genes are TRBV30 and TRBJ1-1; the D gene is possibly TRBD1 (5 bases). The CDR3 covers 13 residues. The V gene's germline CDR1 is GTSNPN and CDR2 SVGIG (reference sequence). Trimming shortened V by 2 bases and J by 6 bases, and 13 bases separated the two germline ends. CDR3 residues: CAWSPLPGSEAFF. DNA of the CDR3: TGTGCCTGGAGTCCCCTCCCAGGGTCTGAAGCTTTCTTT.

The chain uses TRBV6-5 and TRBJ1-4; D is possibly TRBD1 (5 bases). This CDR3 spans 13 amino acids. Germline CDR1 reads MNHEY; CDR2 reads SVGAGI. V was trimmed by 8 bases and J by 2 bases, leaving 9 bases between them. The CDR3 loop is CASSRATNEKLFF. The CDR3 nucleotides are TGTGCCAGCTCCAGGGCGACTAATGAAAAACTGTTTTTT.

The chain has TRBV5-5 and TRBJ2-2, with 7 bases matching TRBD2. With 3 bases clipped from V and 0 bases from J, the junction kept 2 bases outside the gene matches. This CDR3 comprises 15 residues. The germline CDR1 and CDR2 sequences are SGHKS and YYEKEE (reference sequence). The CDR3 coding sequence is TGTGCCAGCAGCTCACTAGCGACGAACACCGGGGAGCTGTTTTTT. The encoded protein is CASSSLATNTGELFF.

This chain uses TRBV7-3 with TRBJ2-3, with D possibly being TRBD2 (6 bases). The CDR3 has 16 amino acids. V dropped 3 bases and J dropped 0 bases, with 13 bases sitting between them. Germline lookup yields CDR1 SGHTA and CDR2 FQGTGA. CDR3 region: CASSLGLAKSTDTQYF. Written as DNA, the CDR3 is TGTGCCAGCAGCTTGGGGCTAGCGAAAAGCACAGATACGCAGTATTTT.

This chain links TRBV7-2 with TRBJ1-5; no clear D gene. V was clipped by 2 bases and J by 4 bases, with 6 bases between them. This CDR3 is built from 13 residues. In germline, CDR1 is SGHTA, CDR2 FQGNSA. CDR3 coding DNA: TGTGCCAGCAGCTTAAGCGCGAATCAGCCCCAGCATTTT. Translating it yields CASSLSANQPQHF.